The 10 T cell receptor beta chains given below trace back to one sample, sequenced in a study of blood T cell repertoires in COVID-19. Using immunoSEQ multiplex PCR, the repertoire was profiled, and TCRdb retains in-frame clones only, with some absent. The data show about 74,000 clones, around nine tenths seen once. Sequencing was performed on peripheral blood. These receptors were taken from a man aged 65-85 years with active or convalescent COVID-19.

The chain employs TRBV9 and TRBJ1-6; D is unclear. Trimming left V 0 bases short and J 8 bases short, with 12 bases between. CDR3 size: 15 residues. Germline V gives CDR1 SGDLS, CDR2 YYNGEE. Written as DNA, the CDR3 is TGTGCCAGCAGCGTAGATTCCGGGTGGTATTCACCCCTCCACTTT. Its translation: CASSVDSGWYSPLHF.

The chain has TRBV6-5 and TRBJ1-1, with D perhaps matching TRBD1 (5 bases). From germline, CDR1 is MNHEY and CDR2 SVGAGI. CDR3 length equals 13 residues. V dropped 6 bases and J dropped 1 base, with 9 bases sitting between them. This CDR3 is CASRLTGNTEAFF. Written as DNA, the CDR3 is TGTGCCAGCAGATTAACAGGGAACACTGAAGCTTTCTTT.

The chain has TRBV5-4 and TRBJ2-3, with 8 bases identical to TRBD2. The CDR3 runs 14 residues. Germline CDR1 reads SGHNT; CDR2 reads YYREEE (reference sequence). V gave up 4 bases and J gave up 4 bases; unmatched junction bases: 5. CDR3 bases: TGTGCCAGCAGCCTGGACGGGGGGGCAGATACGCAGTATTTT. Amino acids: CASSLDGGADTQYF.

CDR3 DNA: TGTGCCAGCAGCGTAGGGCAGGGGGAGCAGTACTTC. Its protein product is CASSVGQGEQYF. The chain is built from TRBV9 and TRBJ2-7, with a tentative D call TRBD1 (6 bases). The CDR3 is 12 residues long. Trimming cost V 0 bases and J 7 bases, with 8 bases left between them. Germline lookup yields CDR1 SGDLS and CDR2 YYNGEE.

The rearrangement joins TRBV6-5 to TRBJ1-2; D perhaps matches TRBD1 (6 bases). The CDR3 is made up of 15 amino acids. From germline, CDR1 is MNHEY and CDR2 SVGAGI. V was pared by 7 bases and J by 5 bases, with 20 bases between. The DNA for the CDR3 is TGTGCCAGCACCCTCGGGAGGGGGGGTTCGTATGGCTACACCTTC. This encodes CASTLGRGGSYGYTF.

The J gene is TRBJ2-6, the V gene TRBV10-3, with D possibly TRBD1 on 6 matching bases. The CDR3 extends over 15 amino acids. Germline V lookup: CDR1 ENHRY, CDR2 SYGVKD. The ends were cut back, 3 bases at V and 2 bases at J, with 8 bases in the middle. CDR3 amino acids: CAISDAGAGANVLTF. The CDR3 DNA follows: TGTGCCATCAGTGACGCAGGGGCTGGGGCCAACGTCCTGACTTTC.

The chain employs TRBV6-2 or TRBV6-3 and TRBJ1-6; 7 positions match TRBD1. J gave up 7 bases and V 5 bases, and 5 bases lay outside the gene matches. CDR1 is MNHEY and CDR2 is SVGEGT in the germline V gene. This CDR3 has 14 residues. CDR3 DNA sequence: TGTGCCAGCAGTGAGCGGACAGGCAATTCACCCCTCCACTTT. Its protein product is CASSERTGNSPLHF.

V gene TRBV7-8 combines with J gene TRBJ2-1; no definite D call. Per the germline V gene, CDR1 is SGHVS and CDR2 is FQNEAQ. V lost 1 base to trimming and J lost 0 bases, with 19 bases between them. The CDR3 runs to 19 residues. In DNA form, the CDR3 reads TGTGCCAGCAGCTTAGTAAGTGGCCTAGAATTTAGCTCCTACAATGAGCAGTTCTTC. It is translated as CASSLVSGLEFSSYNEQFF.

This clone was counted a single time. The chain's CDR3 is CASSYPRGGGQPQHF. The CDR3 DNA reads as TGTGCCAGTAGTTACCCCAGGGGTGGCGGTCAGCCCCAGCATTTT. The chain couples TRBV19 to TRBJ1-5; D perhaps matches TRBD1 (6 bases). V lost 5 bases to trimming and J lost 6 bases, with 17 bases between them. This CDR3 spans 15 amino acids. Per germline, CDR1 LNHDA and CDR2 SQIVND (reference sequence).

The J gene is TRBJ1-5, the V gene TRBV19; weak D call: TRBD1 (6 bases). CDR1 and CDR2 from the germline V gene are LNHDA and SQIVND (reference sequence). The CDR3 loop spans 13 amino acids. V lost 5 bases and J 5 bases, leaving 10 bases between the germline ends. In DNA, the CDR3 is TGTGCCAGTAGTCCACAGGGCGATCAGCCCCAGCATTTT. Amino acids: CASSPQGDQPQHF.